This T cell receptor (beta chain) emerged from a study of T-cell reconstitution after alpha-beta-depleted transplantation in children (dated by TCRdb to about 2016). In the study overall: The study quantitatively tracked T-cell immune reconstitution after TCRalphabeta/CD19-depleted allogeneic hematopoietic cell transplantation in children using TCR repertoire profiling.

V loses 5 bases at its end and J loses 4 bases; junction bases beyond the gene matches: 9. For CDR1 and CDR2, the germline V gene lists SGHVS and FNYEAQ. Taken from cysteine to phenylalanine, the CDR3 has 15 residues. Just the 45-base CDR3 DNA is kept, in frame starting at base 1. Library method: PCR. The sequencer was an Illumina HiSeq 2500. To normalize quantification of the TCRbeta repertoire, the TCR libraries were built with molecular barcoding that relied on unique molecular identifiers. Through fastp at Q25 and MiXCR, TCRdb rebuilt clones from the public reads, retaining in-frame beta chains. Rows with a matching CDR3 protein are joined into one entry that keeps the most common DNA and genes. Recorded for this sample are approximately 31,000 distinct CDR3 sequences; about 6% of them occurred a single time. The ten largest account for 20% to 30% of the sample. Ten or more counts support this clonotype. No cognate antigen has been identified for it. No qualities accompany the bases; no much larger clone lies one base away.

The research as a whole found: About two months after transplant, the apparently early recovery of alphabetaT-cell counts reportedly depended on just several hundred clones that had expanded rapidly and came from non-depleted graft cells. Hyperexpanded clone frequencies declined over subsequent months; after one year, T-cell counts and TCRbeta diversity were mostly attributed to newly produced T cells. In some patients, high TCRbeta diversity at day 60 was attributed to recipient T cells and intrathymic progenitors that had survived conditioning.

In the paper's terms, the time point label means: day 60 (about 2 months) after transplantation. What the treatment or condition label conveys for this sample: allogeneic hematopoietic cell transplantation with graft depleted of TCRalphabeta T cells and CD19 B cells. Transplant recipients were children who received TCRalphabeta/CD19-depleted allogeneic hematopoietic cell grafts. Recombination joined TRBV7-6 with TRBJ2-3, with 7 bases in between that match TRBD2. Here the sequenced sample was peripheral blood, taken 60 days after TCRalphabeta/CD19-depleted stem cell transplant. The source of this sequence is a child in the first two years of life who had a stem cell transplant for acute myeloid leukemia, so the T cells may come from the graft donor. The CDR3 region reads CASSLGLGRADTQYF. The nucleotide sequence is given as TGTGCCAGCAGCCTCGGACTAGGCAGGGCAGATACGCAGTATTTT.